One sample yielded the 8 T cell receptor beta chains listed below, sequenced in a study of T cell repertoires in cytomegalovirus infection. Each CDR3 protein is one row after TCRdb ran MiXCR on the reads. Here the sample spans some 300,000 distinct CDR3 sequences, around 10% being singletons. Sequenced input: PBMCs. The receptors derive from a human donor in good health (CMV status not recorded). Some clones in this sample may be carry-over from other donors' samples.

The J gene is TRBJ1-2, the V gene TRBV2, with D possibly TRBD1 on 5 matching bases. The CDR3 length is 14 residues. With 7 bases removed from V and 3 bases from J, the gap between germline ends came to 15 bases. Germline loops: CDR1 SNHLY, CDR2 FYNNEI. The CDR3 DNA reads TGTGCCAGCACCATGACGGGGGTGGACTATGGCTACACCTTC. This sequence encodes CASTMTGVDYGYTF.

This clonotype has only a few counts. The chain combines TRBV19 with TRBJ1-2; 7 bases are a match to TRBD1. CDR3 size: 14 residues. After removal of 6 bases from V and 7 bases from J, the junction contained 11 bases not matched to a gene. Germline loops: CDR1 LNHDA, CDR2 SQIVND (reference sequence). The CDR3 spells CASSRLEGARGYTF. The CDR3 DNA sequence: TGTGCCAGTAGCCGACTGGAGGGGGCCCGTGGCTACACCTTC.

In this sample, this clonotype turned up many times. The rearrangement joins TRBV2 to TRBJ1-5, with D uncertain. The CDR3 length is 13 residues. Trimming cost V 4 bases and J 4 bases, with 8 bases left between them. In germline, CDR1 is SNHLY, CDR2 FYNNEI. CDR3 bases: TGTGCCAGCAGTGTTGGGAGAAATCAGCCCCAGCATTTT. Amino acid sequence: CASSVGRNQPQHF.

The table lists this clonotype with many counts. J is TRBJ1-1 and V is TRBV10-3; possible D gene TRBD1, 6 bases. Germline CDR1 ENHRY, CDR2 SYGVKD. Trimming cost V 6 bases and J 5 bases, with 25 bases left between them. The CDR3 spans 17 residues. In DNA, the CDR3 is TGTGCCATCAGGGGAGCAAGGGAGGGGGTAGAGTCGACTGAAGCTTTCTTT. Translation gives CAIRGAREGVESTEAFF.

This clonotype was counted ten times or more. The chain uses TRBV7-9 and TRBJ2-7, with 8 bases identical to TRBD1. From germline, CDR1 is SEHNR and CDR2 FQNEAQ (reference sequence). The CDR3 runs to 15 residues. V was clipped by 5 bases and J by 7 bases; unmatched bases: 13. CDR3 sequence reads: CASSARYGTGWEQYF. The CDR3 coding sequence is TGTGCCAGCAGCGCGAGATATGGGACAGGTTGGGAGCAGTACTTC. Full variable domain (remainder filled in from reference TRBV7-9 and TRBJ2-7): DTGVSQNPRHKITKRGQNVTFRCDPISEHNRLYWYRQTLGQGPEFLTYFQNEAQLEKSRLLSDRFSAERPKGSFSTLEIQRTEQGDSAMYLCASSARYGTGWEQYFGPGTRLTVT.

This clonotype was counted many times. This chain connects TRBV20-1 to TRBJ1-3, with 8 bases fitting TRBD1. V shed 5 bases, J shed 4 bases, and the junction held 1 base outside the gene matches. The CDR3 contains 12 residues. Germline V lookup: CDR1 DFQATT, CDR2 SNEGSKA (reference sequence). The CDR3 DNA follows: TGCAGTGCTCGGACAGGGGGAAACACCATATATTTT. Translating it yields CSARTGGNTIYF.

The V gene is TRBV20-1, the J gene TRBJ1-2; no definite D call. Germline values: CDR1 DFQATT, CDR2 SNEGSKA (reference sequence). V was pared by 1 base and J by 0 bases, with 12 bases between. The CDR3 is 15 residues long. The CDR3 nucleotides are TGCAGTGCTAGAGTAGAGGGAACCTCTAACTATGGCTACACCTTC. This encodes CSARVEGTSNYGYTF.

Ten or more counts support this clonotype. The gene calls are TRBV12-3 or TRBV12-4 and TRBJ2-1; D ambiguous. This CDR3 has 15 residues. Between the trimmed V and J ends, which lost 3 bases and 0 bases, there was a span of 9 bases. In DNA form, the CDR3 reads TGTGCCAGCAGTTTTCGTACTTTCTCCTACAATGAGCAGTTCTTC. It translates to CASSFRTFSYNEQFF.